The entry that follows covers one T cell receptor beta chain sequence. This sample was taken from a study of T cell responses to AZD1222 COVID-19 vaccine. With 11 bases removed from V and 3 bases from J, the gap between germline ends came to 10 bases. Germline CDR1 and CDR2: SNHLY and FYNNEI. This CDR3 has 11 residues. Measured with immunoSEQ multiplex PCR; TCRdb has only the in-frame clones, and not every one. The table shows under 150,000 clones, with over 90% occurring only once. This receptor was obtained from an adult in good health. The chain recombines TRBV2 with TRBJ1-1; no definite D call. This specimen consisted of peripheral blood, obtained on day 0 of AZD1222 vaccination. The CDR3 reads CAGEVDTEAFF. CDR3 nucleotide sequence: TGTGCCGGAGAGGTGGACACTGAAGCTTTCTTT.